These T cell receptor beta chains were read from a single sample in a study of T-cell memory formation after mild COVID-19. In TCRdb, the 5' RACE reads were re-called with MiXCR into one record per CDR3 protein. The repertoire holds roughly 510,000 distinct CDR3 sequences, with around a sixth as singletons. Input material: PBMCs or a T cell subset sorted from them (not recorded which). The origin of the receptors is an adult woman who had mild COVID-19 (a few samples of this study predate the infection). Cell type and time point are not known. The CDR3 runs from the conserved cysteine through the conserved F or W.

v_gene	CDR3aa
TRBV5-1	CASSPPVMGSYNEQFF
TRBV5-1	CASSHGTGGEETQYF
TRBV30	CAWNRQEYTEAFF
TRBV12-3/TRBV12-4	CASSRTREVGETQYF
TRBV21-1	CASPGEKGPGNTIYF
TRBV10-2	CASTRGKSYNEQFF
TRBV3-1	CASSQEGSYGYTF
TRBV12-3/TRBV12-4	CASSPAATSYEQYF
TRBV29-1	CSVETGQGDYGYTF
TRBV14	CASSQVGAGANVLTF
TRBV5-6	CASSLSNSPPYGYTF
TRBV4-1	CASRLTGLDTEAFF
TRBV7-2	CASSLDREDEQYF
TRBV12-3/TRBV12-4	CASSPIGRKETQYF
TRBV7-9	CASSLGPSTGVGANVLTF
TRBV6-1	CASIVESGGAYEQYF
TRBV6-5	CASSLNGGVSEAFF
TRBV9	CASSPRGRDRVNTEAFF
TRBV10-3	CAVAFSQPSGQPQNTEAFF
TRBV6-1	CASSVDVGNSPLHF
TRBV7-8	CASSPWDRGNEQFF
TRBV12-3/TRBV12-4	CASIPTHGGNEQFF
TRBV6-5	CASNRSGGRGTEAFF
TRBV30	CAWRFIGTEAFF
TRBV5-5	CASSSGSTGGSGNTIYF
TRBV6-5	CASSWTVYNEQFF
TRBV5-5	CASSSFGSHRTGAYGYTF
TRBV7-2	CASSLLAGLETQYF